The 29 T cell receptor beta chains presented below share a single source sample, sequenced in a study of OX40 agonist ivuxolimab in advanced cancers. The table came from immunoSEQ multiplex PCR; TCRdb's copy has only in-frame clones and leaves some out. Found here are tens of thousands of clones, approximately 90% of them singletons; the top ten hold 1.5% to 2%. This material consisted of CD4+ or CD8+ T cells sorted from blood, taken in a trial of the OX40 agonist ivuxolimab. Receptor source: an adult with an advanced solid tumor such as melanoma, head and neck, liver or kidney cancer.

J is TRBJ1-6 and V is TRBV19, with D maybe TRBD1 (6 bases). The germline V gene has CDR1 LNHDA and CDR2 SQIVND (reference sequence). The CDR3 is made up of 15 amino acids. DNA of the CDR3: TGTGGGGTGGGGCCCCGGGACAACTATAATTCACCCCTCCACTTT. This sequence encodes CGVGPRDNYNSPLHF.

The chain uses TRBV4-1 and TRBJ1-1, with D tentatively TRBD1 (5 bases). CDR1 and CDR2 from the germline V gene are MGHRA and YSYEKL. Trimming pared 5 bases from V and 12 bases from J, leaving 13 bases between. The CDR3 contains 11 residues. The CDR3 loop reads CASSGRDGSFF. The CDR3 DNA reads TGCGCCAGCAGCGGAAGGGACGGCTCTTTCTTT.

The chain uses TRBV29-1 and TRBJ1-4; possible D gene TRBD1, 5 bases. Trimming left V 3 bases short and J 5 bases short, with 10 bases between. The CDR3 loop spans 13 amino acids. CDR1 is SQVTM, CDR2 ANQGSEA, per germline. The CDR3 loop reads CSVDGGINEKLFF. The DNA of the CDR3 is TGCAGCGTTGATGGGGGGATCAATGAAAAACTGTTTTTT.

This chain uses TRBV5-1 with TRBJ2-7; TRBD2 matches 10 bases. Germline V gene data show CDR1 as SGHRS and CDR2 as YFSETQ. V shed 1 base, J shed 2 bases, and the junction held 6 bases outside the gene matches. The CDR3 runs 16 residues. The CDR3 DNA sequence: TGCGCCAGCAGCTTGAGGGGACTAGCGCCGACCTACGAGCAGTACTTC. The encoded protein is CASSLRGLAPTYEQYF. The whole variable domain, filled in from reference TRBV5-1 and TRBJ2-7, reads KAGVTQTPRYLIKTRGQQVTLSCSPISGHRSVSWYQQTPGQGLQFLFEYFSETQRNKGNFPGRFSGRQFSNSRSEMNVSTLELGDSALYLCASSLRGLAPTYEQYFGPGTRLTVT.

The CDR3 DNA reads TGTGCCAGCGTGGGGACAGGGACAGATACGCAGTATTTT. Translation: CASVGTGTDTQYF. This rearrangement joins TRBV9 to TRBJ2-3, with 9 bases fitting TRBD1. V dropped 7 bases and J dropped 3; count of bases not matched to a gene: 3. This CDR3 comprises 13 residues. Germline assignment: CDR1 SGDLS and CDR2 YYNGEE.

The chain couples TRBV15 to TRBJ1-5; D is unclear. V lost 0 bases and J lost 2, with 11 bases in between. The CDR3 runs 16 residues. Germline-derived CDR1 and CDR2 are LNHNV and YYDKDF (reference sequence). The CDR3 nucleotides read TGTGCCACCAGCAGAGATGAGGAGGGTGGCAATCAGCCCCAGCATTTT. Translated, it gives CATSRDEEGGNQPQHF.

CDR3 DNA: TGCGCCAGCAGCTTGACTAGCGGGAGTTGGGAGCAGTACTTC. Amino acids: CASSLTSGSWEQYF. The chain links TRBV5-1 to TRBJ2-7; TRBD2 aligns across 11 bases. Germline-derived CDR1 and CDR2 are SGHRS and YFSETQ. The CDR3 extends over 14 amino acids. The V gene end was trimmed by 1 base and the J gene end by 7 bases; junction bases not matched to a gene: 4.

The DNA of the CDR3 is TGTGCCAGCAGTTACTCCCAGGGTGACACTGAAGCTTTCTTT. Protein: CASSYSQGDTEAFF. The rearrangement links TRBV6-5 to TRBJ1-1; maybe TRBD1 (5 bases). V lost 0 bases and J lost 3, with 8 bases in between. Germline CDR1 is MNHEY and CDR2 is SVGAGI. The CDR3 is 14 amino acids.

This clone was seen once. This rearrangement joins TRBV4-1 to TRBJ2-1; no firm D call. Germline values: CDR1 MGHRA, CDR2 YSYEKL. The CDR3 is 12 amino acids. V was cut by 0 bases and J by 7 bases, with 4 bases left in between. CDR3 DNA sequence: TGCGCCAGCAGCCAAGAGGGTAATGAGCAGTTCTTC. It specifies CASSQEGNEQFF.

The chain joins TRBV14 to TRBJ2-7, with 7 bases matching TRBD2. CDR1 is SGHDN, CDR2 FVKESK, per germline. The CDR3 runs 14 residues. With V trimmed by 0 bases and J by 1 base, 0 bases remained unmatched. CDR3 sequence: CASSQELASYEQYF. The CDR3 DNA sequence: TGTGCCAGCAGCCAAGAACTAGCGTCCTACGAGCAGTACTTC.

This chain connects TRBV6-5 to TRBJ2-7, with 11 bases that match TRBD1. CDR1 and CDR2 from the germline V gene are MNHEY and SVGAGI. Trimming took 6 bases from V and 6 from J; bases not matched to a gene: 7. This CDR3 contains 14 residues. CDR3 sequence: CASSMDRGRSEQYF. The DNA of the CDR3 is TGTGCCAGCAGCATGGACAGGGGGCGTAGCGAGCAGTACTTC.

The chain has TRBV7-9 and TRBJ2-1; D may be TRBD1 or TRBD2 (5 bases each). Trimming cost V 8 bases and J 5 bases, with 16 bases left between them. The CDR3 totals 14 residues. Germline assignment: CDR1 SEHNR and CDR2 FQNEAQ (reference sequence). Written as DNA, the CDR3 is TGTGCCAGCCGGGATCAGGGCATCCACAATGAGCAGTTCTTC. It yields the protein CASRDQGIHNEQFF.

A few counts support this clone. The chain carries TRBV30 and TRBJ1-5; D remains unclear. The V gene lost 1 base and the J gene lost 2 bases, with 6 bases spanning the gap. From germline, CDR1 is GTSNPN and CDR2 SVGIG (reference sequence). The CDR3 consists of 13 residues. DNA for the CDR3: TGTGCCTGGAGTGGTGGGGGCAATCAGCCCCAGCATTTT. It translates to CAWSGGGNQPQHF.

This clone turned up a few times. The rearrangement uses TRBV14 and TRBJ1-1; 8 nucleotides align to TRBD1. V shed 0 bases and J 6 bases; nucleotides not matched to a gene: 6. The germline V gene encodes CDR1 SGHDN and CDR2 FVKESK. The CDR3 totals 15 residues. The CDR3 spells CASSQEVQGAAEAFF. CDR3 coding DNA: TGTGCCAGCAGCCAAGAGGTCCAGGGGGCCGCTGAAGCTTTCTTT.

This rearrangement joins TRBV18 to TRBJ2-4; D uncertain. This CDR3 spans 14 amino acids. Per the germline V gene, CDR1 is KGHSH and CDR2 is LQKENI. V was shortened by 2 bases and J by 3 bases, with 8 bases between the two germline ends. In nucleotides, the CDR3 is TGTGCCAGCTCACCAGTCGACGGCAAAAACATTCAGTACTTC. This sequence encodes CASSPVDGKNIQYF.

The V call is TRBV5-8, the J call TRBJ2-1; D not resolved. The CDR3 length is 16 residues. V lost 9 bases and J 2 bases, leaving 21 bases between the germline ends. Germline-derived CDR1 and CDR2 are SGHTS and YDEGEE. This chain's CDR3 is CATDSSVGPPYNEQFF. In DNA, the CDR3 is TGTGCCACCGACTCTTCCGTGGGCCCCCCCTACAATGAGCAGTTCTTC.

The V call is TRBV9, the J call TRBJ2-2; no reliable D call. Germline CDR1 SGDLS, CDR2 YYNGEE. The CDR3 covers 13 residues. Between the trimmed V and J ends, which lost 6 bases and 6 bases, there was a span of 12 bases. CDR3 protein: CASKASSAGELFF. The CDR3, as DNA: TGTGCCAGCAAGGCTAGTTCGGCCGGGGAGCTGTTTTTT.

The rearrangement joins TRBV18 to TRBJ1-2, with a weak D call TRBD1 (5 bases). The germline V and J ends were trimmed by 2 bases and 6 bases, with 19 bases remaining between them. Looked up from germline, CDR1 is KGHSH and CDR2 is LQKENI. The CDR3 has 16 amino acids. The CDR3 loop reads CASSPGVQGSHHGYTF. DNA for the CDR3: TGTGCCAGCTCACCAGGGGTCCAGGGTAGCCATCATGGCTACACCTTC.

This rearrangement joins TRBV7-8 to TRBJ2-7, with D perhaps TRBD1 (5 bases). This CDR3 is 14 amino acids long. CDR1 SGHVS and CDR2 FQNEAQ come from the germline V gene. The ends were cut back, 9 bases at V and 2 bases at J, with 17 bases in the middle. In DNA form, the CDR3 reads TGTGCCAGTAACCACCAGACAGAGCCCTACGAGCAGTACTTC. It is translated as CASNHQTEPYEQYF.

V usage is TRBV4-2 and J usage is TRBJ2-7; 16 bases are shared with TRBD2. The trim removed 4 bases at V and 0 bases at J, leaving 6 bases unmatched. This CDR3 region has 18 residues. The germline CDR1 and CDR2 sequences are LGHNA and YNFKEQ. The CDR3 loop reads CASSRGTSGRVSSYEQYF. Here the CDR3 DNA reads TGTGCCAGCAGCCGCGGGACTAGCGGGAGGGTAAGCTCCTACGAGCAGTACTTC.

V is TRBV5-4 and J is TRBJ2-7, with 7 bases identical to TRBD1. The CDR3 is 17 residues long. J lost 2 bases, V lost 4 bases, and 15 bases had no gene match. CDR1 and CDR2 (germline): SGHNT, YYREEE (reference sequence). CDR3 sequence (DNA): TGTGCCAGCAGCCTTGAAAACAGGGGACCGGGACCCTACGAGCAGTACTTC. This encodes CASSLENRGPGPYEQYF.

V usage is TRBV5-1 and J usage is TRBJ2-3; 9 bases map to TRBD2. The ends lost 10 bases at V and 0 bases at J; junction bases unmatched: 12. This CDR3 is 16 amino acids long. The V gene's germline CDR1 is SGHRS and CDR2 YFSETQ. The CDR3 DNA reads TGCGCCGGAAGCAGGCGCGGGGGGGCGAGCACAGATACGCAGTATTTT. This encodes CAGSRRGGASTDTQYF.

The chain carries TRBV6-1 and TRBJ2-1; no definite D call. The CDR3 consists of 15 residues. Germline V CDR1 and CDR2: MNHNS, SASEGT. Trimming left V 1 base short and J 3 bases short, with 10 bases between. The CDR3 region has the DNA TGTGCCAGCAGTGAAGATCGAGGTATCTACAATGAGCAGTTCTTC. It specifies CASSEDRGIYNEQFF.

The rearrangement uses TRBV7-2 and TRBJ1-1, with D tentatively TRBD1 (6 bases). Germline assignment: CDR1 SGHTA and CDR2 FQGNSA. Trimming shortened V by 5 bases and J by 4 bases, and 17 bases separated the two germline ends. The CDR3 length is 15 residues. CDR3: CASSPQGPAGTEAFF. The CDR3 DNA is TGTGCCAGCAGCCCTCAGGGGCCCGCAGGCACTGAAGCTTTCTTT.

J is TRBJ2-7 and V is TRBV5-1; TRBD1 agrees at 8 bases. V was pared by 3 bases and J by 4 bases, with 6 bases of the junction left unmatched. Germline V CDR1 and CDR2: SGHRS, YFSETQ. The CDR3 has 14 residues. CDR3 sequence (DNA): TGCGCCAGCAGCTCAGGGGGCCTATCTTACGAGCAGTACTTC. Translating gives CASSSGGLSYEQYF.

This clone was found once. V gene TRBV5-4 combines with J gene TRBJ2-7; TRBD1 matches at 10 bases. Germline values: CDR1 SGHNT, CDR2 YYREEE (reference sequence). The CDR3 is 18 amino acids. Trimming took 1 base from V and 4 from J; bases not matched to a gene: 14. The CDR3 sequence is CASSLSRQGATGEYEQYF. CDR3 nucleotides: TGTGCCAGCAGCTTGTCCCGACAGGGGGCGACCGGCGAGTACGAGCAGTACTTC.

The rearrangement joins TRBV6-1 to TRBJ2-7; D is possibly TRBD1 (6 bases). Trimming removed 6 bases at V and 4 bases at J, with 10 bases between. The CDR3 consists of 12 residues. Germline CDR1 MNHNS, CDR2 SASEGT. The CDR3 nucleotides are TGTGCCAGCAGCCTTGGACAGTACGAGCAGTACTTC. This gives the protein CASSLGQYEQYF.

The chain couples TRBV6-5 to TRBJ2-7; perhaps TRBD2 as D (7 bases). The CDR3 contains 14 residues. Germline V gene data show CDR1 as MNHEY and CDR2 as SVGAGI. The V gene lost 6 bases and the J gene lost 4 bases, with 16 bases spanning the gap. The CDR3 region is CASSPGGRPYEQYF. The CDR3 region has the DNA TGTGCCAGCAGCCCCGGGGGGCGACCTTACGAGCAGTACTTC.

The V gene is TRBV11-2, the J gene TRBJ2-2; 10 bases fit TRBD1. The length of the CDR3 is 16 residues. The V gene's germline CDR1 is SGHAT and CDR2 FQNNGV. Trimming took 5 bases from V and 0 from J; bases not matched to a gene: 3. This chain's CDR3 is CASSLGTGANTGELFF. The CDR3 bases are TGTGCCAGCAGCCTCGGGACAGGGGCGAACACCGGGGAGCTGTTTTTT.